These 16 T cell receptor beta chains were all obtained from the same sample, sequenced in a study of low-dose radiotherapy and immunotherapy resistance in tumors. Both TCRalpha and TCRbeta chains were reverse transcribed with V-gene-specific primers. TCRs were put through roughly 20 PCR cycles of amplification with Phusion. A constant-region primer and the V-primer adapter served as the primer pair. MiXCR, run by TCRdb on the reads, gives a single entry per CDR3 protein. The table lists 80,000 to 95,000 distinct CDR3 sequences, 9.4% of them singletons. Noted time point: before trial treatment. The source material was PBMCs, sampled before treatment. The receptors come from a male donor with prostate cancer.

This clonotype was seen many times. This chain joins TRBV4-1 and TRBJ2-1, with TRBD2 matching over 13 bases. From germline, CDR1 is MGHRA and CDR2 YSYEKL. This CDR3 has 15 residues. J gave up 8 bases and V 6 bases, and 7 bases lay outside the gene matches. CDR3 amino acids: CASRLTSGRLDEQFF. DNA for the CDR3: TGCGCCAGCAGACTGACTAGCGGGAGGCTCGATGAGCAGTTCTTC.

This clonotype came up many times. The chain employs TRBV12-3 or TRBV12-4 and TRBJ1-2, with unresolved D. Trimming pared 4 bases from V and 4 bases from J, leaving 13 bases between. This CDR3 has 14 residues. CDR3 sequence reads: CASSYAVSGYGYTF. The CDR3 region has the DNA TGTGCCAGCAGTTACGCAGTGAGCGGCTATGGCTACACCTTC.

In its sample, this clonotype was seen many times. The chain links TRBV24-1 to TRBJ2-7; 7 bases are a match to TRBD2. V lost 3 bases and J lost 4; bases outside the gene matches: 2. Per the germline V gene, CDR1 is KGHDR and CDR2 is SFDVKD. This CDR3 contains 13 residues. The CDR3 loop is CATSDGAGYEQYF. CDR3 bases: TGTGCCACCAGTGATGGAGCGGGGTACGAGCAGTACTTC.

A few counts support this clonotype. Lacking the conserved final phenylalanine or tryptophan, this CDR3 likely reflects a read error. This chain links TRBV27 with TRBJ1-1, with D tentatively TRBD1 (5 bases). The CDR3 loop spans 15 amino acids. From germline, CDR1 is MNHEY and CDR2 SMNVEV (reference sequence). V was cut by 2 bases and J by 0 bases, with 10 bases left in between. The CDR3 DNA reads TGTGCCAGCAGTTTAGGGGGACGGTTGAACACTGAAGCTTTCGTT. Protein product: CASSLGGRLNTEAFV.

This clonotype was detected many times. The V and J genes are TRBV18 and TRBJ2-7, with a tentative D call TRBD1 (6 bases). Germline V lookup: CDR1 KGHSH, CDR2 LQKENI. The CDR3 loop spans 15 amino acids. The V end was cut by 2 bases, the J end by 4 bases, with 15 bases between. The CDR3 loop reads CASSPRAGAFYEQYF. Here the CDR3 DNA reads TGTGCCAGCTCACCAAGGGCAGGGGCGTTTTACGAGCAGTACTTC.

This clonotype was detected many times. CDR3 region: CASSLDQGTVTEKLFF. The CDR3 nucleotides read TGTGCCAGCAGCTTAGACCAAGGGACGGTGACTGAAAAACTGTTTTTT. V is TRBV7-9 and J is TRBJ1-4, with D perhaps matching TRBD1 (5 bases). The length of the CDR3 is 16 residues. Trimming took off 1 base at V and 7 bases at J, with 16 bases between the two ends. CDR1 and CDR2 from the germline V gene are SEHNR and FQNEAQ (reference sequence).

This clonotype was seen many times. The rearrangement uses TRBV9 and TRBJ2-7; the D is unclear. Germline V gives CDR1 SGDLS, CDR2 YYNGEE. The V gene lost 0 bases and the J gene lost 3 bases, with 13 bases spanning the gap. The CDR3 sequence is 15 residues long. The CDR3 DNA reads TGTGCCAGCAGCGTAGATCTAGGTATGGTCTACGAGCAGTACTTC. It specifies CASSVDLGMVYEQYF. The full variable domain, completed using reference TRBV9 and TRBJ2-7, is DSGVTQTPKHLITATGQRVTLRCSPRSGDLSVYWYQQSLDQGLQFLIQYYNGEERAKGNILERFSAQQFPDLHSELNLSSLELGDSALYFCASSVDLGMVYEQYFGPGTRLTVT.

This clonotype appeared many times. V is TRBV28 and J is TRBJ2-1; D is undetermined. V was pared by 7 bases and J by 3 bases, with 19 bases between. Germline assignment: CDR1 MDHEN and CDR2 SYDVKM. CDR3 size: 16 residues. The CDR3 nucleotides are TGTGCCAGCATCCCCACGTCACCATCAGACTACAATGAGCAGTTCTTC. Translating gives CASIPTSPSDYNEQFF.

This chain joins TRBV5-4 and TRBJ2-1, with TRBD2 matching 9 bases. Germline values: CDR1 SGHNT, CDR2 YYREEE (reference sequence). With 6 bases clipped from V and 9 bases from J, the junction kept 13 bases outside the gene matches. The CDR3 contains 15 residues. The CDR3 sequence is CASNTGTSFMGEQFF. The CDR3 bases are TGTGCCAGCAACACAGGGACTAGCTTCATGGGTGAGCAGTTCTTC.

This clonotype was counted many times. V usage is TRBV20-1 and J usage is TRBJ1-2; TRBD1 agrees at 10 bases. This CDR3 has 13 residues. V was pared by 6 bases and J by 6 bases, with 7 bases of the junction left unmatched. In germline, CDR1 is DFQATT, CDR2 SNEGSKA (reference sequence). DNA of the CDR3: TGCAGTGCCCCCACCGGGACAGGGGATGGCTACACCTTC. Encoded protein: CSAPTGTGDGYTF.

The J gene is TRBJ2-1, the V gene TRBV5-4; 13 bases are shared with TRBD2. J was trimmed by 10 bases and V by 4 bases; bases with no gene match: 11. This CDR3 contains 16 residues. Germline V gene data show CDR1 as SGHNT and CDR2 as YYREEE (reference sequence). CDR3 coding DNA: TGTGCCAGCAGCACCGGGACTAGCGGGGCCGCCGGGGAGCAGTTCTTC. This codes for CASSTGTSGAAGEQFF.

This clonotype appeared many times. The V gene is TRBV6-2 or TRBV6-3, the J gene TRBJ1-5; D possibly corresponds to TRBD1 (6 bases). Germline CDR1 reads MNHEY; CDR2 reads SVGEGT. V was pared by 6 bases and J by 0 bases, with 12 bases between. This CDR3 comprises 15 residues. Written as DNA, the CDR3 is TGTGCCAGCAGACCCGGGGGGGCTAGCAATCAGCCCCAGCATTTT. Translation gives CASRPGGASNQPQHF.

This clonotype showed up many times. The rearrangement links TRBV4-1 to TRBJ1-4; D not resolved. V lost 0 bases, J lost 1 base, and 9 bases lay in between. The germline V gene has CDR1 MGHRA and CDR2 YSYEKL. This CDR3 region has 16 residues. CDR3 in DNA: TGCGCCAGCAGCCAAGAATTAACAGTAACTAATGAAAAACTGTTTTTT. Protein sequence: CASSQELTVTNEKLFF.

This clonotype was recorded at least ten times. The J gene is TRBJ2-7, the V gene TRBV5-1; D possibly uses TRBD1 or TRBD2 (6 bases each). This CDR3 has 13 residues. The V gene's germline CDR1 is SGHRS and CDR2 YFSETQ. Trimming took 1 base from V and 7 from J, leaving 12 bases between them. CDR3 bases: TGCGCCAGCAGCTTGCCAGGGGCGGGGGAGCAGTACTTC. It is translated as CASSLPGAGEQYF.

This clonotype showed up many times. This CDR3 reads CAWSVQETQYF. CDR3 coding DNA: TGTGCCTGGAGTGTACAAGAGACCCAGTACTTC. The chain links TRBV30 to TRBJ2-5, with D unresolved. Germline V gives CDR1 GTSNPN, CDR2 SVGIG (reference sequence). The CDR3 spans 11 residues. The V and J ends lost 0 bases and 2 bases respectively, with 1 base between them.

In this sample, this clonotype turned up many times. This chain uses TRBV28 with TRBJ2-2, with D possibly being TRBD1 (7 bases). V shed 8 bases and J shed 1 base, with 8 bases lying between them. Germline V lookup: CDR1 MDHEN, CDR2 SYDVKM. This CDR3 comprises 13 residues. CDR3 nucleotides: TGTGCCAGCCAGGGGGGGAACACCGGGGAGCTGTTTTTT. This encodes CASQGGNTGELFF. Complete variable domain (other parts from reference TRBV28 and TRBJ2-2): DVKVTQSSRYLVKRTGEKVFLECVQDMDHENMFWYRQDPGLGLRLIYFSYDVKMKEKGDIPEGYSVSREKKERFSLILESASTNQTSMYLCASQGGNTGELFFGEGSRLTVL.